A selection of T cell receptor beta chains follows, all from one sample in a study of identical twins. TCRdb processed the 5' RACE reads anew with MiXCR; each CDR3 protein has one entry. The data contain roughly 230,000 distinct CDR3 sequences, about 8.5% of them singletons. These sequences were also reported in another study, on yellow fever vaccine responses in identical twins.

Sequencing was carried out using CD8+ T cells sorted from blood. Receptors were obtained from a woman between 18 and 30 years old in good health. Each CDR3 is given with its conserved first and last residue. The D gene is left open where the match is weak. Clone size is not always given. Where it is, it says once, few, many or a class for expanded clones.

cdr3_length: 14; v_call: TRBV2; j_call: TRBJ2-1; clone_size: many; d_call: -; cdr3_aa: CASIGSISYNEQFF; cdr3_nt: TGTGCCAGCATTGGTAGTATCTCCTACAATGAGCAGTTCTTC
cdr3_length: 15; v_call: TRBV20-1; j_call: TRBJ2-7; clone_size: few; d_call: -; cdr3_aa: CSARDLATPKFEQYF; cdr3_nt: TGCAGTGCTAGAGATCTCGCGACACCGAAGTTCGAGCAGTACTTC
cdr3_length: 17; v_call: TRBV2; j_call: TRBJ2-4; clone_size: many; d_call: -; cdr3_aa: CASSEWVADRSSNIQYF; cdr3_nt: TGTGCCAGCAGTGAATGGGTGGCCGACAGGTCTTCAAACATTCAGTACTTC
cdr3_length: 13; v_call: TRBV24-1; j_call: TRBJ1-1; clone_size: many; d_call: -; cdr3_aa: CATSEGLGTEAFF; cdr3_nt: TGTGCCACCAGTGAAGGACTGGGGACTGAAGCTTTCTTT
cdr3_length: 12; v_call: TRBV5-1; j_call: TRBJ2-7; clone_size: few; d_call: -; cdr3_aa: CARSLEGYEQYF; cdr3_nt: TGCGCCCGCAGCTTGGAAGGATACGAGCAGTACTTC
cdr3_length: 16; v_call: TRBV7-9; j_call: TRBJ1-3; clone_size: -; d_call: -; cdr3_aa: CASSPSGIGSGNTIYF; cdr3_nt: TGTGCCAGCAGCCCTTCCGGGATCGGCTCTGGAAACACCATATATTTT
cdr3_length: 13; v_call: TRBV2; j_call: TRBJ2-2; clone_size: many; d_call: TRBD1; cdr3_aa: CARGTGNTGELFF; cdr3_nt: TGTGCCAGAGGGACAGGGAACACCGGGGAGCTGTTTTTT
cdr3_length: 16; v_call: TRBV3-1; j_call: TRBJ2-7; clone_size: many; d_call: -; cdr3_aa: CASSPRGSRVSYEQYF; cdr3_nt: TGTGCCAGCAGCCCTCGCGGTAGCAGAGTTTCCTACGAGCAGTACTTC
cdr3_length: 15; v_call: TRBV7-6; j_call: TRBJ2-5; clone_size: -; d_call: TRBD2; cdr3_aa: CASSPPSGVQETQYF; cdr3_nt: TGTGCCAGCAGCCCTCCAAGCGGGGTCCAAGAGACCCAGTACTTC
cdr3_length: 15; v_call: TRBV9; j_call: TRBJ2-7; clone_size: -; d_call: TRBD2; cdr3_aa: CASSETSGDSYEQYF; cdr3_nt: TGTGCCAGCAGCGAGACTAGCGGGGACTCCTACGAGCAGTACTTC
cdr3_length: 13; v_call: TRBV7-3; j_call: TRBJ2-2; clone_size: many; d_call: -; cdr3_aa: CASSSTVTGELFF; cdr3_nt: TGTGCCAGCAGCTCAACAGTAACCGGGGAGCTGTTTTTT
cdr3_length: 15; v_call: TRBV5-1; j_call: TRBJ2-1; clone_size: many; d_call: TRBD2; cdr3_aa: CASSLAGGAYNEQFF; cdr3_nt: TGCGCCAGCAGCCTAGCGGGAGGCGCCTACAATGAGCAGTTCTTC
cdr3_length: 16; v_call: TRBV11-2; j_call: TRBJ2-1; clone_size: -; d_call: -; cdr3_aa: CASSGNVRLAHNEQFF; cdr3_nt: TGTGCCAGCAGCGGTAACGTTCGGCTAGCGCACAATGAGCAGTTCTTC
cdr3_length: 16; v_call: TRBV3-1; j_call: TRBJ1-1; clone_size: many; d_call: TRBD1; cdr3_aa: CASSQDYWDRGTEAFF; cdr3_nt: TGTGCCAGCAGCCAAGATTATTGGGACAGGGGAACTGAAGCTTTCTTT
cdr3_length: 15; v_call: TRBV20-1; j_call: TRBJ2-1; clone_size: few; d_call: TRBD2; cdr3_aa: CSALLAESSYNEQFF; cdr3_nt: TGCAGTGCTCTCCTAGCGGAGAGCTCCTACAATGAGCAGTTCTTC
cdr3_length: 14; v_call: TRBV7-2; j_call: TRBJ2-7; clone_size: few; d_call: -; cdr3_aa: CASSSGLRLGEQYF; cdr3_nt: TGTGCCAGCAGCTCGGGTCTCCGTCTCGGCGAGCAGTACTTC
cdr3_length: 18; v_call: TRBV28; j_call: TRBJ2-5; clone_size: -; d_call: -; cdr3_aa: CASSLHVLGTGLQETQYF; cdr3_nt: TGTGCCAGCAGTTTACATGTTCTTGGAACAGGGCTTCAAGAGACCCAGTACTTC
cdr3_length: 13; v_call: TRBV12-3/TRBV12-4; j_call: TRBJ2-5; clone_size: few; d_call: TRBD1; cdr3_aa: CASSRTGAETQYF; cdr3_nt: TGTGCCAGCAGCCGGACAGGGGCAGAGACCCAGTACTTC
cdr3_length: 15; v_call: TRBV7-9; j_call: TRBJ1-4; clone_size: many; d_call: -; cdr3_aa: CASSPYSERGEKLFF; cdr3_nt: TGTGCCAGCAGCCCGTACAGTGAGCGGGGTGAAAAACTGTTTTTT
cdr3_length: 12; v_call: TRBV9; j_call: TRBJ2-7; clone_size: -; d_call: -; cdr3_aa: CASSVVRDEQYF; cdr3_nt: TGTGCCAGCAGCGTAGTGAGGGACGAGCAGTACTTC
cdr3_length: 15; v_call: TRBV7-2; j_call: TRBJ2-7; clone_size: many; d_call: -; cdr3_aa: CASSLTWTTGYEQYF; cdr3_nt: TGTGCCAGCAGCTTAACCTGGACTACCGGCTACGAGCAGTACTTC
cdr3_length: 14; v_call: TRBV19; j_call: TRBJ2-7; clone_size: -; d_call: -; cdr3_aa: CASSIGAGEYEQYF; cdr3_nt: TGTGCCAGTAGTATCGGGGCAGGAGAATACGAGCAGTACTTC
cdr3_length: 17; v_call: TRBV6-2/TRBV6-3; j_call: TRBJ2-7; clone_size: -; d_call: -; cdr3_aa: CASSYSALTGPTYEQYF; cdr3_nt: TGTGCCAGCAGTTACTCGGCTTTGACGGGACCGACCTACGAGCAGTACTTC
cdr3_length: 14; v_call: TRBV2; j_call: TRBJ2-1; clone_size: -; d_call: -; cdr3_aa: CASSMGNGYNEQFF; cdr3_nt: TGTGCCAGTTCGATGGGCAACGGGTACAATGAGCAGTTCTTC
cdr3_length: 16; v_call: TRBV7-2; j_call: TRBJ2-3; clone_size: few; d_call: TRBD1; cdr3_aa: CASSLGGGVGADTQYF; cdr3_nt: TGTGCCAGCAGCTTAGGAGGGGGCGTAGGGGCAGATACGCAGTATTTT
cdr3_length: 14; v_call: TRBV9; j_call: TRBJ2-7; clone_size: few; d_call: -; cdr3_aa: CASSVSLSPYEQYF; cdr3_nt: TGTGCCAGCAGCGTAAGCCTGTCGCCCTACGAGCAGTACTTC
cdr3_length: 13; v_call: TRBV25-1; j_call: TRBJ1-1; clone_size: few; d_call: -; cdr3_aa: CASSEGGNTEAFF; cdr3_nt: TGTGCCAGCAGTGAGGGGGGAAACACTGAAGCTTTCTTT
cdr3_length: 15; v_call: TRBV6-2/TRBV6-3; j_call: TRBJ2-1; clone_size: few; d_call: TRBD2; cdr3_aa: CASRSLAGDLNEQFF; cdr3_nt: TGTGCCAGCAGATCACTAGCGGGAGATCTCAATGAGCAGTTCTTC
cdr3_length: 15; v_call: TRBV7-2; j_call: TRBJ2-5; clone_size: -; d_call: -; cdr3_aa: CASSSKQGRGQTQYF; cdr3_nt: TGTGCCAGCAGCTCCAAACAGGGCAGGGGACAGACCCAGTACTTC
cdr3_length: 16; v_call: TRBV3-1; j_call: TRBJ2-7; clone_size: few; d_call: TRBD1; cdr3_aa: CASSQIGGQGYYEQYF; cdr3_nt: TGTGCCAGCAGCCAAATAGGGGGACAGGGCTACTACGAGCAGTACTTC
cdr3_length: 14; v_call: TRBV27; j_call: TRBJ2-5; clone_size: -; d_call: -; cdr3_aa: CASSPPGVGETQYF; cdr3_nt: TGTGCCAGCAGCCCGCCAGGGGTTGGCGAGACCCAGTACTTC
cdr3_length: 13; v_call: TRBV29-1; j_call: TRBJ2-2; clone_size: many; d_call: -; cdr3_aa: CSVAKTNTGELFF; cdr3_nt: TGCAGCGTTGCAAAAACGAACACCGGGGAGCTGTTTTTT
cdr3_length: 14; v_call: TRBV6-4; j_call: TRBJ1-2; clone_size: -; d_call: TRBD1; cdr3_aa: CASSEGQGLYGYTF; cdr3_nt: TGTGCCAGCAGCGAGGGACAGGGGCTCTATGGCTACACCTTC
cdr3_length: 14; v_call: TRBV29-1; j_call: TRBJ2-1; clone_size: many; d_call: TRBD1; cdr3_aa: CSVEVTGGYNEQFF; cdr3_nt: TGCAGCGTTGAGGTCACAGGGGGCTACAATGAGCAGTTCTTC
cdr3_length: 17; v_call: TRBV7-9; j_call: TRBJ2-2; clone_size: -; d_call: -; cdr3_aa: CASSLPAGGWDTGELFF; cdr3_nt: TGTGCCAGCAGCTTACCGGCCGGGGGCTGGGACACCGGGGAGCTGTTTTTT
cdr3_length: 14; v_call: TRBV6-1; j_call: TRBJ2-7; clone_size: few; d_call: TRBD1; cdr3_aa: CASSARDSLYEQYF; cdr3_nt: TGTGCCAGCAGTGCCCGGGACAGCCTCTACGAGCAGTACTTC
cdr3_length: 13; v_call: TRBV14; j_call: TRBJ2-3; clone_size: many; d_call: -; cdr3_aa: CASSQEAFDTQYF; cdr3_nt: TGTGCCAGCAGCCAAGAAGCATTCGATACGCAGTATTTT
cdr3_length: 15; v_call: TRBV7-6; j_call: TRBJ2-2; clone_size: few; d_call: -; cdr3_aa: CASSLPSVNTGELFF; cdr3_nt: TGTGCCAGCAGCTTGCCCTCCGTCAACACCGGGGAGCTGTTTTTT
cdr3_length: 12; v_call: TRBV27; j_call: TRBJ2-1; clone_size: few; d_call: -; cdr3_aa: CASGLRENEQFF; cdr3_nt: TGTGCCAGCGGACTCAGGGAGAATGAGCAGTTCTTC
cdr3_length: 13; v_call: TRBV5-1; j_call: TRBJ2-7; clone_size: many; d_call: -; cdr3_aa: CASSLAAGHEQYF; cdr3_nt: TGCGCCAGCAGCTTGGCGGCGGGACACGAGCAGTACTTC
cdr3_length: 13; v_call: TRBV7-9; j_call: TRBJ2-1; clone_size: few; d_call: -; cdr3_aa: CASSSVGRDEQFF; cdr3_nt: TGTGCCAGCAGCTCCGTGGGCCGGGATGAGCAGTTCTTC
cdr3_length: 18; v_call: TRBV12-3/TRBV12-4; j_call: TRBJ2-1; clone_size: few; d_call: TRBD2; cdr3_aa: CTSSLSGLAGGPYNEQFF; cdr3_nt: TGTACCAGCAGTTTATCGGGACTAGCGGGAGGGCCCTACAATGAGCAGTTCTTC
cdr3_length: 15; v_call: TRBV18; j_call: TRBJ2-3; clone_size: -; d_call: TRBD2; cdr3_aa: CASSPSLAVTDTQYF; cdr3_nt: TGTGCCAGCTCACCATCCCTAGCGGTCACAGATACGCAGTATTTT
cdr3_length: 14; v_call: TRBV7-3; j_call: TRBJ2-2; clone_size: -; d_call: -; cdr3_aa: CASSLTGSTGELFF; cdr3_nt: TGTGCCAGCAGCTTAACGGGGAGTACCGGGGAGCTGTTTTTT